This T cell receptor (beta chain) stems from a study of T-cell memory formation after mild COVID-19. Study background: The two donors had largely donor-specific TCR clusters.

Overall study findings and caveats: Mainly CM and EM harbored the contracting CD4+ clones; mainly EMRA harbored the CD8+ ones.

Trimming took 3 bases from V and 5 from J; bases not matched to a gene: 13. CDR3 size: 17 residues. Germline V gives CDR1 SGHTA, CDR2 FQGNSA. This clonotype has more than one count but fewer than ten. Its cognate antigen is unknown. MiXCR, applied by TCRdb to the 5' RACE reads, yields one record per CDR3 protein. The sample has more than 100,000 distinct CDR3 sequences, approximately 6.3% seen once. The TCR comes from an adult woman who had mild COVID-19 (a few samples of this study predate the infection). Cell type and time point are not known. The sample taken for sequencing was PBMCs or a T cell subset sorted from them (not recorded which). The V gene is TRBV7-2, the J gene TRBJ2-1; 7 nucleotides line up with TRBD1. Here the CDR3 reads CASSFAGGSPPNNEQFF. For the CDR3, the DNA is TGTGCCAGCAGCTTTGCAGGGGGATCCCCTCCCAACAATGAGCAGTTCTTC.